This T cell receptor beta chain was recorded in a study of radiotherapy plus CTLA-4 blockade in lung cancer. General observations from the study: Clones of tumor-derived TCRs expanded in blood after radiotherapy plus ipilimumab.

As concerns this clone: Its target is unknown.

The germline V gene encodes CDR1 MDHEN and CDR2 SYDVKM. This CDR3 is 16 amino acids long. The J segment lost 1 base and the V segment lost 5 bases, leaving 8 bases of the junction unmatched. Generated by immunoSEQ multiplex PCR, the TCRdb table keeps only in-frame clones and is missing some. The sample contains 85,000 to 90,000 clones, around 90% of which appear only once. This TCR came from a human donor with non-small cell lung cancer that progressed on radiotherapy plus ipilimumab. The sequenced sample was peripheral blood, obtained from a patient treated with radiotherapy plus ipilimumab. The J gene is TRBJ2-1, the V gene TRBV28; the match to TRBD2 covers 7 bases. Here the CDR3 reads CASSPSPSGSYNEQFF. The CDR3 nucleotides read TGTGCCAGCAGTCCATCCCCTAGCGGTTCCTACAATGAGCAGTTCTTC. Based on the CDR3 plus reference TRBV28 and TRBJ2-1, the full variable domain is DVKVTQSSRYLVKRTGEKVFLECVQDMDHENMFWYRQDPGLGLRLIYFSYDVKMKEKGDIPEGYSVSREKKERFSLILESASTNQTSMYLCASSPSPSGSYNEQFFGPGTRLTVL.